One sample yielded the 24 T cell receptor beta chains listed below, sequenced in a study of blood T cell repertoires in COVID-19. Profiled with immunoSEQ multiplex PCR; TCRdb holds only in-frame clones, not every one. The profile shows fewer than 250,000 clones, 70% to 80% of them singletons. Sequencing used peripheral blood. Source of these receptors: a woman aged 45-65 years with acute or convalescent COVID-19.

This clone was seen at least ten times. The chain carries TRBV6-6 and TRBJ1-6, with 8 bases lining up with TRBD1. The J segment lost 7 bases and the V segment lost 7 bases, leaving 6 bases of the junction unmatched. CDR1 and CDR2 (germline): MNHNY, SVGAGI (reference sequence). The CDR3 consists of 14 residues. CDR3 nucleotides: TGTGCCAGCAACCCAGGGGGCCTCAATTCACCCCTCCACTTT. Translated, it gives CASNPGGLNSPLHF.

This rearrangement joins TRBV11-2 to TRBJ1-1; maybe TRBD1 (5 bases). Germline loops: CDR1 SGHAT, CDR2 FQNNGV. The CDR3 runs to 16 residues. The ends were cut back, 1 base at V and 6 bases at J, with 18 bases in the middle. CDR3 in DNA: TGTGCCAGCAGCTTAGGCACGATCACAGGAAGGTCTGAAGCTTTCTTT. It is translated as CASSLGTITGRSEAFF.

V is TRBV5-1 and J is TRBJ2-7; weak D call: TRBD1 (5 bases). Germline V gene sequence: CDR1 SGHRS, CDR2 YFSETQ. CDR3 size: 15 residues. Deletions cut 4 bases from V and 5 bases from J, with 19 bases between. The CDR3 here is CASSRQGLDTHEQYF. The CDR3 nucleotides are TGCGCCAGCAGCCGTCAGGGTCTTGATACCCACGAGCAGTACTTC.

The rearrangement uses TRBV18 and TRBJ2-7; 8 positions match TRBD1. Per germline, CDR1 KGHSH and CDR2 LQKENI. The CDR3 is made up of 14 amino acids. The junction had 13 bases not matched to a gene; V was cut back by 5 bases and J by 10 bases. CDR3 sequence reads: CASSDRTGKGLQYF. The DNA for the CDR3 is TGTGCCAGCTCAGATCGGACAGGGAAAGGACTCCAGTACTTC.

The V call is TRBV28, the J call TRBJ2-3; 10 bases agree with TRBD1. The CDR3 has 16 amino acids. The V gene's germline CDR1 is MDHEN and CDR2 SYDVKM. J lost 4 bases, V lost 3 bases, and 7 bases had no gene match. The CDR3 DNA is TGTGCCAGCAGTTTGGTCCCTGGACAGGGGGCAGATACGCAGTATTTT. Its protein product is CASSLVPGQGADTQYF.

The chain links TRBV30 to TRBJ2-5; tentatively, D is TRBD1 (5 bases). Trimming removed 1 base from V and 5 bases from J, with 8 bases in between. Germline-derived CDR1 and CDR2 are GTSNPN and SVGIG (reference sequence). CDR3 length: 12 amino acids. CDR3 loop: CAWSGAGETQYF. In nucleotides, the CDR3 is TGTGCCTGGAGTGGAGCAGGGGAGACCCAGTACTTC. The full variable domain, in which reference TRBV30 and TRBJ2-5 provide the parts outside the CDR3, is SQTIHQWPATLVQPVGSPLSLECTVEGTSNPNLYWYRQAAGRGLQLLFYSVGIGQISSEVPQNLSASRPQDRQFILSSKKLLLSDSGFYLCAWSGAGETQYFGPGTRLLVL.

The CDR3 coding sequence is TGTGCCAGCAGTTCGGAGGTTTCACCCCTCCACTTT. As protein: CASSSEVSPLHF. The chain links TRBV28 to TRBJ1-6; D not resolved. The length of the CDR3 is 12 residues. Trimming shortened V by 4 bases and J by 9 bases, and 7 bases separated the two germline ends. Germline V lookup: CDR1 MDHEN, CDR2 SYDVKM.

The chain joins TRBV19 to TRBJ1-5, with 9 bases matching TRBD1. The CDR3 contains 18 residues. The V and J ends lost 6 bases and 7 bases, in that order; junction bases with no gene match: 19. CDR1 is LNHDA, CDR2 SQIVND, per germline (reference sequence). This chain's CDR3 is CASREDRGKGGIKQPQHF. The CDR3, as DNA: TGTGCCAGTAGGGAGGACAGGGGTAAAGGGGGGATCAAGCAGCCCCAGCATTTT.

This clone is a singleton in its sample. The DNA of the CDR3 is TGTGCCAGCAGCTTGTTAAGACAGGGCGCTAATGAAAAACTGTTTTTT. This gives the protein CASSLLRQGANEKLFF. The chain links TRBV5-5 to TRBJ1-4; 7 positions agree with TRBD1. This CDR3 contains 16 residues. Trimming cost V 1 base and J 3 bases; bases outside gene matches: 6. The germline gives CDR1 SGHKS, CDR2 YYEKEE (reference sequence).

This clone was observed once. The chain recombines TRBV7-2 with TRBJ2-1, with TRBD2 as a possible D gene (7 bases). The V end was cut by 5 bases, the J end by 12 bases, with 23 bases between. Germline V lookup: CDR1 SGHTA, CDR2 FQGNSA. This CDR3 has 15 residues. The CDR3 protein is CASSGRAGASMTQFF. The CDR3 bases are TGTGCCAGCAGCGGTAGGGCGGGGGCTTCAATGACGCAGTTCTTC.

A single count supports this clone. The genes are TRBV9 and TRBJ2-2, with 8 bases that match TRBD1. This CDR3 region has 14 residues. Germline V CDR1 and CDR2: SGDLS, YYNGEE. Losses at the gene ends were 8 bases for V and 0 bases for J; bases not matched to a gene: 3. The CDR3 reads CASQGATNTGELFF. The CDR3 DNA sequence: TGTGCCAGTCAGGGGGCGACGAACACCGGGGAGCTGTTTTTT.

The V gene is TRBV25-1, the J gene TRBJ2-1, with TRBD2 as a possible D gene (5 bases). Trimming pared 8 bases from V and 0 bases from J, leaving 14 bases between. CDR3 length equals 15 residues. Per the germline V gene, CDR1 is MGHDK and CDR2 is SYGVNS. For the CDR3, the DNA is TGTGCCAGCGGAAGAGCGGACCGCTCCTACAATGAGCAGTTCTTC. Translating it yields CASGRADRSYNEQFF.

J is TRBJ2-7 and V is TRBV6-2 or TRBV6-3; the D gene is possibly TRBD2 (6 bases). Germline V gene sequence: CDR1 MNHEY, CDR2 SVGEGT. The CDR3 has 14 residues. With 5 bases removed from V and 1 base from J, the gap between germline ends came to 12 bases. This CDR3 reads CASSLPSVSYEQYF. CDR3 in DNA: TGTGCCAGCAGTCTCCCTAGCGTTTCCTACGAGCAGTACTTC.

The chain combines TRBV18 with TRBJ2-7; 8 nucleotides match TRBD1. Germline V lookup: CDR1 KGHSH, CDR2 LQKENI. V trimming: 5 bases; J trimming: 5 bases; junction bases outside the gene matches: 8. The CDR3 spans 14 residues. CDR3 DNA: TGTGCCAGCTCAGCCCAGGGGGCCCTGGACGAGCAGTACTTC. Translation: CASSAQGALDEQYF.

J is TRBJ2-7 and V is TRBV7-9, with unresolved D. The V gene lost 8 bases and the J gene lost 0 bases, with 14 bases spanning the gap. The CDR3 length is 14 residues. Germline V CDR1 and CDR2: SEHNR, FQNEAQ (reference sequence). The CDR3 coding sequence is TGTGCCAGCTCATATATCGCAGGCTCCTACGAGCAGTACTTC. This encodes CASSYIAGSYEQYF.

V is TRBV7-9 and J is TRBJ2-7, with 9 bases fitting TRBD2. Per the germline V gene, CDR1 is SEHNR and CDR2 is FQNEAQ (reference sequence). V trimming: 5 bases; J trimming: 5 bases; junction bases outside the gene matches: 10. The CDR3 has 15 amino acids. CDR3 DNA sequence: TGTGCCAGCAGCACATCCGGGACTAGCCTCCACGAGCAGTACTTC. Residues: CASSTSGTSLHEQYF. The whole variable domain, remainder taken from reference TRBV7-9 and TRBJ2-7, is DTGVSQNPRHKITKRGQNVTFRCDPISEHNRLYWYRQTLGQGPEFLTYFQNEAQLEKSRLLSDRFSAERPKGSFSTLEIQRTEQGDSAMYLCASSTSGTSLHEQYFGPGTRLTVT.

V and J are TRBV7-2 and TRBJ2-1; D is unclear. Germline V gene data show CDR1 as SGHTA and CDR2 as FQGNSA. The CDR3 has 14 amino acids. V was cut by 6 bases and J by 2 bases, with 11 bases left in between. This chain's CDR3 is CASSSQSAYNEQFF. CDR3 in DNA: TGTGCCAGCAGTAGCCAATCTGCCTACAATGAGCAGTTCTTC.

CDR3: CASSQYTGASNSPLHF. The CDR3 bases are TGTGCCAGCAGCCAGTATACAGGGGCTTCCAATTCACCCCTCCACTTT. V usage is TRBV14 and J usage is TRBJ1-6, with 7 bases lining up with TRBD1. This CDR3 region has 16 residues. Germline V lookup: CDR1 SGHDN, CDR2 FVKESK. V gave up 3 bases and J gave up 7 bases; unmatched junction bases: 9.

The chain combines TRBV7-9 with TRBJ2-7; D not certain. CDR3 length: 9 amino acids. Germline lookup yields CDR1 SEHNR and CDR2 FQNEAQ (reference sequence). V was clipped by 8 bases and J by 6 bases, with 5 bases between them. The CDR3 DNA is TGTGCCAGCGAGCCCGAGCAGTACTTC. Encoded protein: CASEPEQYF.

This chain connects TRBV10-3 to TRBJ2-1; 9 bases are a match to TRBD1. This CDR3 region has 18 residues. The J segment lost 7 bases and the V segment lost 0 bases, leaving 13 bases of the junction unmatched. Germline V gives CDR1 ENHRY, CDR2 SYGVKD. The DNA of the CDR3 is TGTGCCATCAGTGAGTCTCCTACAGGGGGCGCATTTAAGAATGAGCAGTTCTTC. Translating it yields CAISESPTGGAFKNEQFF.

The rearrangement links TRBV28 to TRBJ1-6; 8 bases are shared with TRBD1. The CDR3 totals 15 residues. V was clipped by 3 bases and J by 6 bases; unmatched bases: 4. Germline V CDR1 and CDR2: MDHEN, SYDVKM. The CDR3 sequence: CASSFLQGANSPLHF. The CDR3 coding sequence is TGTGCCAGCAGTTTCCTCCAGGGGGCTAATTCACCCCTCCACTTT. Using reference TRBV28 and TRBJ1-6 for the parts outside the CDR3, the full variable domain is DVKVTQSSRYLVKRTGEKVFLECVQDMDHENMFWYRQDPGLGLRLIYFSYDVKMKEKGDIPEGYSVSREKKERFSLILESASTNQTSMYLCASSFLQGANSPLHFGNGTRLTVT.

This sequence joins TRBV5-4 and TRBJ2-7, with D possibly being TRBD2 (5 bases). The V and J ends lost 2 bases and 0 bases respectively, with 12 bases between them. CDR1 SGHNT and CDR2 YYREEE come from the germline V gene (reference sequence). CDR3 length: 15 residues. CDR3 nucleotide sequence: TGTGCCAGCAGCTTAGGAGGCCCCAGCTCCTACGAGCAGTACTTC. Its translation: CASSLGGPSSYEQYF. The whole variable domain, filled in from reference TRBV5-4 and TRBJ2-7, reads ETGVTQSPTHLIKTRGQQVTLRCSSQSGHNTVSWYQQALGQGPQFIFQYYREEENGRGNFPPRFSGLQFPNYSSELNVNALELDDSALYLCASSLGGPSSYEQYFGPGTRLTVT.

This clone was detected only once. V gene TRBV27 combines with J gene TRBJ2-3; tentatively, D is TRBD2 (6 bases). The CDR3 runs 14 residues. CDR1 and CDR2 from the germline V gene are MNHEY and SMNVEV (reference sequence). V lost 5 bases, J lost 3 bases, and 12 bases lay in between. CDR3 DNA: TGTGCCAGCAGTAATCTTAGCGGTACAGATACGCAGTATTTT. Encoded protein: CASSNLSGTDTQYF.

This rearrangement joins TRBV5-1 to TRBJ1-2; 7 nucleotides agree with TRBD1. Germline lookup yields CDR1 SGHRS and CDR2 YFSETQ. The CDR3 sequence is 15 residues long. After removal of 0 bases from V and 1 base from J, the junction contained 3 bases not matched to a gene. CDR3 in DNA: TGCGCCAGCAGCTTGGGACAGGGCATTAACTATGGCTACACCTTC. This translates into CASSLGQGINYGYTF.